The 20 T cell receptor beta chains below come from one sample, sequenced in a study of brain T cells in children with intractable seizures. Profiling relied on immunoSEQ multiplex PCR, and the TCRdb table lists in-frame clones only, not all of them. The sample shows approximately 77,000 clones, 85% to 95% of them seen only once. This specimen consisted of peripheral blood, obtained at surgery. These receptors all stem from a boy under three years old with tuberous sclerosis and intractable seizures.

The chain carries TRBV5-5 and TRBJ1-1; a possible D gene is TRBD1 (6 bases). V lost 3 bases and J 2 bases, leaving 14 bases between the germline ends. This CDR3 region has 15 residues. Per germline, CDR1 SGHKS and CDR2 YYEKEE (reference sequence). CDR3 sequence (DNA): TGTGCCAGCAGCTGGGGGGGCGGTAGAAACACTGAAGCTTTCTTT. Its protein product is CASSWGGGRNTEAFF. Full variable domain (remainder filled in from reference TRBV5-5 and TRBJ1-1): DAGVTQSPTHLIKTRGQQVTLRCSPISGHKSVSWYQQVLGQGPQFIFQYYEKEERGRGNFPDRFSARQFPNYSSELNVNALLLGDSALYLCASSWGGGRNTEAFFGQGTRLTVV.

This clone was seen a handful of times. The chain has TRBV10-3 and TRBJ1-1; no firm D call. There are 15 residues in the CDR3. CDR1 is ENHRY, CDR2 SYGVKD, per germline. Trimming took 4 bases from V and 0 from J, leaving 12 bases between them. CDR3 DNA sequence: TGTGCCATCAGTGTTCGAGGAGAGATGAACACTGAAGCTTTCTTT. Translation: CAISVRGEMNTEAFF.

This clone turned up a few times. The chain recombines TRBV30 with TRBJ1-3; a weak D match, TRBD1 (6 bases). The CDR3 sequence is 13 residues long. The V gene lost 2 bases and the J gene lost 4 bases, with 9 bases spanning the gap. Germline assignment: CDR1 GTSNPN and CDR2 SVGIG (reference sequence). In DNA form, the CDR3 reads TGTGCCTGGAGTTCAGGGGCGGGAAACACCATATATTTT. Translation gives CAWSSGAGNTIYF.

This rearrangement joins TRBV24-1 to TRBJ2-1; TRBD1 agrees at 7 bases. V shed 4 bases and J 13 bases; nucleotides not matched to a gene: 6. The germline CDR1 and CDR2 sequences are KGHDR and SFDVKD. CDR3 length: 12 amino acids. The CDR3: CATSERDRVQFF. The CDR3, as DNA: TGTGCCACCAGTGAAAGAGACAGGGTTCAGTTCTTC.

The chain employs TRBV5-1 and TRBJ2-7, with D possibly matching TRBD2 (5 bases). The CDR3 spans 14 residues. The germline V gene encodes CDR1 SGHRS and CDR2 YFSETQ. Between the trimmed V and J ends, which lost 0 bases and 2 bases, there was a span of 9 bases. The CDR3 nucleotides read TGCGCCAGCAGCTTGGTCGCCGGGACCTACGAGCAGTACTTC. Translation gives CASSLVAGTYEQYF. Complete variable domain (other parts from reference TRBV5-1 and TRBJ2-7): KAGVTQTPRYLIKTRGQQVTLSCSPISGHRSVSWYQQTPGQGLQFLFEYFSETQRNKGNFPGRFSGRQFSNSRSEMNVSTLELGDSALYLCASSLVAGTYEQYFGPGTRLTVT.

The rearrangement joins TRBV29-1 to TRBJ1-1, with D maybe TRBD1 (6 bases). The V gene's germline CDR1 is SQVTM and CDR2 ANQGSEA. Trimming shortened V by 4 bases and J by 4 bases, and 7 bases separated the two germline ends. This CDR3 has 11 residues. CDR3 DNA sequence: TGCAGCGTTGCACAGGGCACTGAAGCTTTCTTT. This gives the protein CSVAQGTEAFF.

The DNA for the CDR3 is TGTGCCTGGAGAAAGACAAGCACAGATACGCAGTATTTT. It specifies CAWRKTSTDTQYF. The chain joins TRBV30 to TRBJ2-3, with unresolved D. CDR1 is GTSNPN, CDR2 SVGIG, per germline (reference sequence). Trimming cost V 3 bases and J 0 bases, with 7 bases left between them. The CDR3 is 13 residues long.

The chain has TRBV2 and TRBJ2-3; D perhaps matches TRBD1 (6 bases). Germline V gives CDR1 SNHLY, CDR2 FYNNEI. V gave up 6 bases and J gave up 2 bases, with 12 bases separating them. This CDR3 spans 14 amino acids. The CDR3: CASSQDSFTDTQYF. The CDR3 DNA is TGTGCCAGCAGCCAGGACAGCTTCACAGATACGCAGTATTTT.

J is TRBJ2-3 and V is TRBV29-1; 10 bases are shared with TRBD2. The CDR3 runs to 15 residues. With V trimmed by 2 bases and J by 3 bases, 5 bases remained unmatched. The germline V gene has CDR1 SQVTM and CDR2 ANQGSEA. CDR3 bases: TGCAGCGTTGAATCTAGCGGGAGAGTTACAGATACGCAGTATTTT. It codes for CSVESSGRVTDTQYF.

The chain employs TRBV5-1 and TRBJ2-7; D gene uncertain. The V end was cut by 0 bases, the J end by 6 bases, with 4 bases between. The CDR3 length is 11 residues. Germline values: CDR1 SGHRS, CDR2 YFSETQ. CDR3 residues: CASSLEGEQYF. CDR3 sequence (DNA): TGCGCCAGCAGCTTGGAGGGCGAGCAGTACTTC.

The V call is TRBV10-3, the J call TRBJ2-2, with 10 bases matching TRBD2. CDR3 size: 16 residues. Germline lookup yields CDR1 ENHRY and CDR2 SYGVKD. The V and J ends lost 5 bases and 3 bases, in that order; junction bases with no gene match: 6. The CDR3 nucleotides read TGTGCCATCAGTTCAACTAGCGGGACTTACACCGGGGAGCTGTTTTTT. Translating it yields CAISSTSGTYTGELFF.

This sequence joins TRBV6-5 and TRBJ2-7; D remains ambiguous. The CDR3 covers 14 residues. V was cut by 5 bases and J by 4 bases, with 15 bases left in between. Germline V CDR1 and CDR2: MNHEY, SVGAGI. CDR3 region: CASSTTVRNYEQYF. CDR3 DNA sequence: TGTGCCAGCAGTACTACGGTTCGGAATTACGAGCAGTACTTC.

This sequence joins TRBV6-5 and TRBJ2-7; D is perhaps TRBD1 (5 bases). The germline CDR1 and CDR2 sequences are MNHEY and SVGAGI. The CDR3 is 14 residues long. Trimming took 6 bases from V and 4 from J, leaving 16 bases between them. The DNA of the CDR3 is TGTGCCAGCAGGGGGCGCGGTCGCTTGTACGAGCAGTACTTC. As protein: CASRGRGRLYEQYF.

V gene TRBV5-4 combines with J gene TRBJ2-1, with 9 bases lining up with TRBD2. Trimming at V came to 1 base and at J to 0 bases, leaving 2 bases not matched to a gene. Germline assignment: CDR1 SGHNT and CDR2 YYREEE (reference sequence). CDR3 length: 16 amino acids. The CDR3 region is CASSLSGGPSYNEQFF. Here the CDR3 DNA reads TGTGCCAGCAGCTTGAGCGGGGGGCCCTCCTACAATGAGCAGTTCTTC.

The chain couples TRBV7-9 to TRBJ2-1, with 7 bases matching TRBD2. Germline lookup yields CDR1 SEHNR and CDR2 FQNEAQ (reference sequence). V lost 0 bases and J lost 8; bases outside the gene matches: 7. The CDR3 extends over 15 amino acids. CDR3 sequence (DNA): TGTGCCAGCAGCTTAGCGGGAGGGTTGTTGGATGAGCAGTTCTTC. This codes for CASSLAGGLLDEQFF.

This clone was found once. This chain joins TRBV5-1 and TRBJ2-1; 9 nucleotides align to TRBD2. Looked up from germline, CDR1 is SGHRS and CDR2 is YFSETQ. The V gene end was trimmed by 0 bases and the J gene end by 3 bases; junction bases not matched to a gene: 1. The CDR3 sequence is 15 residues long. CDR3 in DNA: TGCGCCAGCAGCTTGGTTAGCGGGAGCTACAATGAGCAGTTCTTC. Translating gives CASSLVSGSYNEQFF.

The rearrangement joins TRBV29-1 to TRBJ2-5; D unclear. V lost 1 base to trimming and J lost 2 bases, with 14 bases between them. The CDR3 runs 15 residues. Germline-derived CDR1 and CDR2 are SQVTM and ANQGSEA. The CDR3 loop is CSVEVKGNLQETQYF. The DNA of the CDR3 is TGCAGCGTTGAAGTGAAAGGGAACTTGCAAGAGACCCAGTACTTC.

This rearrangement joins TRBV29-1 to TRBJ1-1, with D perhaps TRBD1 (6 bases). Per the germline V gene, CDR1 is SQVTM and CDR2 is ANQGSEA. There are 15 residues in the CDR3. Trimming took 5 bases from V and 7 from J, leaving 23 bases between them. The CDR3 is CSVYYTMNRGHEAFF. The CDR3 bases are TGCAGCGTTTATTATACCATGAACCGGGGGCATGAAGCTTTCTTT.

The chain has TRBV5-6 and TRBJ1-3; D not resolved. Per germline, CDR1 SGHDT and CDR2 YYEEEE. CDR3 length equals 14 residues. V lost 5 bases, J lost 2 bases, and 11 bases lay in between. The CDR3 is CASRVGGAGNTIYF. The DNA of the CDR3 is TGTGCCAGCAGGGTAGGAGGTGCTGGAAACACCATATATTTT.

The CDR3 DNA sequence: TGTGCCAGCAGCCAAGATCTAAGACTAGCGGGGGCCCGCACAGATACGCAGTATTTT. Amino acid sequence: CASSQDLRLAGARTDTQYF. The chain has TRBV3-1 (or the pseudogene TRBV3-2) and TRBJ2-3; 12 nucleotides agree with TRBD2. With V trimmed by 0 bases and J by 1 base, 8 bases remained unmatched. CDR1 and CDR2 (germline): LGHDT, YNNKEL (reference sequence). The CDR3 contains 19 residues.